This T cell receptor beta chain is from a study of blood T cell repertoires in COVID-19. In the study overall: Researchers got acute and convalescent COVID-19 samples from the United States, Italy and Spain. Sample material is recorded as cDNA or gDNA derived from T cells, B-cell-depleted T cells, or PBMCs.

The length of the CDR3 is 13 residues. Trimming took 5 bases from V and 9 from J; bases not matched to a gene: 7. Per germline, CDR1 SEHNR and CDR2 FQNEAQ (reference sequence). Study processing details: Nucleated cell number was recorded as an estimate derived from reference gene primer amplification. Measured with immunoSEQ multiplex PCR; TCRdb has only the in-frame clones, and not every one. That table is the source of V, J and clone size, and D and trimming were worked out from the DNA. The sample lists about 240,000 clones, 82% occurring once. This clone was found a few times. The sequenced sample was peripheral blood. The source of this sequence is a woman aged 55-70 years with active or convalescent COVID-19. This rearrangement joins TRBV7-9 to TRBJ2-3; 8 nucleotides agree with TRBD1. CDR3 DNA sequence: TGTGCCAGCAGCGAAGGGACAGGCCAAACGCAGTATTTT. Translation: CASSEGTGQTQYF.